Listed below are T cell receptor beta chains from one sample, sequenced in a study of shared clonotypes between healthy human individuals. The protocol was immunoSEQ multiplex PCR, while the TCRdb copy is restricted to in-frame clones and leaves out a portion. Altogether millions of clones are present, about 95% being singletons, with the ten largest covering roughly 1.1%. The sample consisted of naive CD8+ T cells sorted from blood. These receptor sequences come from a man younger than 30 in good health. The CDR3 runs from the conserved cysteine through the conserved F or W. A D gene is named only where the DNA matches it firmly. The listing skips clone size in some rows; elsewhere it reads once, few, many or a size class.

CDR3 protein: CASSQGGGGPDTQYF; CDR3 DNA: TGTGCCAGCAGCCAGGGAGGAGGGGGCCCAGATACGCAGTATTTT; clone size: .; D gene: .; V gene: TRBV5-6; J gene: TRBJ2-3
CDR3 protein: CASRDSTTPGLRSTDTQYF; CDR3 DNA: TGTGCCAGCAGAGATTCTACTACCCCGGGACTGAGGAGCACAGATACGCAGTATTTT; clone size: once; D gene: .; V gene: TRBV27; J gene: TRBJ2-3
CDR3 protein: CASSSAELSDGIPNSPLHF; CDR3 DNA: TGTGCCAGTAGTTCTGCAGAGTTGTCTGACGGCATACCCAATTCACCCCTCCACTTT; clone size: .; D gene: .; V gene: TRBV19; J gene: TRBJ1-6
CDR3 protein: CASGTSGVSYEQYF; CDR3 DNA: TGTGCCAGCGGTACTAGCGGGGTTTCCTACGAGCAGTACTTC; clone size: .; D gene: TRBD2; V gene: TRBV5-6; J gene: TRBJ2-7
CDR3 protein: CASSFGSDRGHEQYF; CDR3 DNA: TGTGCCAGCAGTTTTGGGTCGGACAGGGGCCACGAGCAGTACTTC; clone size: .; D gene: TRBD1; V gene: TRBV27; J gene: TRBJ2-7
CDR3 protein: CASSRRDTNQPQHF; CDR3 DNA: TGTGCCAGCAGCCGAAGGGACACAAATCAGCCCCAGCATTTT; clone size: .; D gene: .; V gene: TRBV7-8; J gene: TRBJ1-5
CDR3 protein: CASSLVGGAFF; CDR3 DNA: TGTGCCAGCAGCTTAGTGGGCGGAGCTTTCTTT; clone size: .; D gene: .; V gene: TRBV11-2; J gene: TRBJ1-1
CDR3 protein: CASMGSDSVYEKLFF; CDR3 DNA: TGTGCCAGCATGGGAAGCGACAGCGTGTATGAAAAACTGTTTTTT; clone size: .; D gene: .; V gene: TRBV28; J gene: TRBJ1-4
CDR3 protein: CASSPALGTGRGSYEQYF; CDR3 DNA: TGTGCCAGCAGCCCGGCTTTGGGAACAGGGAGGGGGTCCTACGAGCAGTACTTC; clone size: few; D gene: .; V gene: TRBV11-2; J gene: TRBJ2-7
CDR3 protein: CASSAYRGHSNQPQHF; CDR3 DNA: TGTGCCAGCAGTGCATACCGCGGACATAGCAATCAGCCCCAGCATTTT; clone size: .; D gene: .; V gene: TRBV6-1; J gene: TRBJ1-5
CDR3 protein: CASSSGLAGVTYNEQFF; CDR3 DNA: TGTGCCAGCAGCTCGGGACTAGCGGGAGTGACCTACAATGAGCAGTTCTTC; clone size: .; D gene: TRBD2; V gene: TRBV13; J gene: TRBJ2-1
CDR3 protein: CASSPSAGVTYNEQFF; CDR3 DNA: TGTGCCAGCAGCCCTTCGGCGGGGGTCACATACAATGAGCAGTTCTTC; clone size: .; D gene: TRBD2; V gene: TRBV27; J gene: TRBJ2-1
CDR3 protein: CASSLVGFRNEQFF; CDR3 DNA: TGTGCCAGCAGTTTGGTGGGGTTTAGGAATGAGCAGTTCTTC; clone size: .; D gene: .; V gene: TRBV27; J gene: TRBJ2-1
CDR3 protein: CASSVAGGGNEQFF; CDR3 DNA: TGTGCCAGCAGCGTAGCCGGGGGAGGGAATGAGCAGTTCTTC; clone size: .; D gene: TRBD2; V gene: TRBV9; J gene: TRBJ2-1
CDR3 protein: CASSYSMAGGPNEQFF; CDR3 DNA: TGTGCCAGCAGTTACTCGATGGCGGGAGGGCCAAATGAGCAGTTCTTC; clone size: .; D gene: TRBD2; V gene: TRBV6-6; J gene: TRBJ2-1
CDR3 protein: CASTAIGELFF; CDR3 DNA: TGTGCCAGCACCGCCATCGGGGAGCTGTTTTTT; clone size: .; D gene: .; V gene: TRBV19; J gene: TRBJ2-2
CDR3 protein: CSVRDVSYEQYF; CDR3 DNA: TGCAGCGTTAGGGACGTCTCCTACGAGCAGTACTTC; clone size: .; D gene: .; V gene: TRBV29-1; J gene: TRBJ2-7
CDR3 protein: CASSPGVQSYEQYF; CDR3 DNA: TGTGCCAGCAGCCCGGGCGTGCAGTCCTACGAGCAGTACTTC; clone size: .; D gene: .; V gene: TRBV16; J gene: TRBJ2-7
CDR3 protein: CASSLEGLISGGYEQYF; CDR3 DNA: TGCGCCAGCAGCTTGGAAGGCCTAATTTCTGGAGGCTACGAGCAGTACTTC; clone size: .; D gene: .; V gene: TRBV5-1; J gene: TRBJ2-7
CDR3 protein: CASSSTENSNQPQHF; CDR3 DNA: TGTGCCAGCAGTTCGACAGAGAATAGCAATCAGCCCCAGCATTTT; clone size: .; D gene: .; V gene: TRBV7-9; J gene: TRBJ1-5
CDR3 protein: CASSPVGTEAFF; CDR3 DNA: TGTGCCAGCAGTCCCGTCGGCACTGAAGCTTTCTTT; clone size: .; D gene: .; V gene: TRBV6-5; J gene: TRBJ1-1
CDR3 protein: CASRPLAGAYNEQFF; CDR3 DNA: TGTGCCAGCAGACCACTAGCGGGAGCCTACAATGAGCAGTTCTTC; clone size: .; D gene: TRBD2; V gene: TRBV6-5; J gene: TRBJ2-1
CDR3 protein: CASSQPSTRTGDTEAFF; CDR3 DNA: TGCGCCAGCAGCCAACCCTCAACCCGGACAGGGGACACTGAAGCTTTCTTT; clone size: .; D gene: TRBD1; V gene: TRBV4-1; J gene: TRBJ1-1
CDR3 protein: CASSVDGVTQYF; CDR3 DNA: TGTGCCAGCAGCGTAGATGGGGTTACGCAGTATTTT; clone size: .; D gene: .; V gene: TRBV9; J gene: TRBJ2-3
CDR3 protein: CASANGPGYEQYF; CDR3 DNA: TGTGCCAGCGCAAATGGCCCGGGGTACGAGCAGTACTTC; clone size: .; D gene: .; V gene: TRBV7-9; J gene: TRBJ2-7
CDR3 protein: CASSLRGTLPNQPQHF; CDR3 DNA: TGTGCCAGCAGCCTGAGGGGCACACTCCCGAATCAGCCCCAGCATTTT; clone size: .; D gene: .; V gene: TRBV5-5; J gene: TRBJ1-5
CDR3 protein: CASSLGVGVPYNEQFF; CDR3 DNA: TGTGCCAGCAGCTTAGGCGTAGGGGTTCCCTACAATGAGCAGTTCTTC; clone size: once; D gene: .; V gene: TRBV11-2; J gene: TRBJ2-1
CDR3 protein: CASSQSGQVGYEQYF; CDR3 DNA: TGTGCCAGCAGCCAATCGGGACAGGTCGGCTACGAGCAGTACTTC; clone size: once; D gene: TRBD1; V gene: TRBV11-1; J gene: TRBJ2-7
CDR3 protein: CARSGESYEQYF; CDR3 DNA: TGTGCCCGATCGGGTGAATCCTACGAGCAGTACTTC; clone size: .; D gene: .; V gene: TRBV30; J gene: TRBJ2-7
CDR3 protein: CATSSEGPQETQYF; CDR3 DNA: TGTGCCACCAGCAGTGAAGGCCCTCAAGAGACCCAGTACTTC; clone size: .; D gene: .; V gene: TRBV15; J gene: TRBJ2-5
CDR3 protein: CASSQGGEAFF; CDR3 DNA: TGCGCCAGCAGCCAAGGGGGTGAAGCTTTCTTT; clone size: .; D gene: .; V gene: TRBV4-1; J gene: TRBJ1-1
CDR3 protein: CASSESGAEALHF; CDR3 DNA: TGTGCCAGCAGTGAAAGTGGGGCCGAGGCCCTCCACTTT; clone size: .; D gene: .; V gene: TRBV25-1; J gene: TRBJ1-6
CDR3 protein: CASSEVVGRTLYNEQFF; CDR3 DNA: TGTGCCAGCAGTGAAGTGGTAGGGCGGACCCTTTACAATGAGCAGTTCTTC; clone size: .; D gene: .; V gene: TRBV6-1; J gene: TRBJ2-1
CDR3 protein: CASSTHRGLGEQYF; CDR3 DNA: TGTGCCAGCAGTACCCACAGGGGTTTAGGCGAGCAGTACTTC; clone size: .; D gene: TRBD1; V gene: TRBV27; J gene: TRBJ2-7
CDR3 protein: CASSLGTGEAFF; CDR3 DNA: TGTGCCAGCAGCTTGGGGACAGGCGAAGCTTTCTTT; clone size: .; D gene: TRBD1; V gene: TRBV5-6; J gene: TRBJ1-1
CDR3 protein: CSVEDRYEQYF; CDR3 DNA: TGCAGCGTTGAAGATAGGTACGAGCAGTACTTC; clone size: once; D gene: .; V gene: TRBV29-1; J gene: TRBJ2-7
CDR3 protein: CSAREITEAFF; CDR3 DNA: TGCAGTGCTAGGGAAATCACTGAAGCTTTCTTT; clone size: .; D gene: .; V gene: TRBV20-1; J gene: TRBJ1-1
CDR3 protein: CASRGTGYNSPLHF; CDR3 DNA: TGTGCCAGCAGGGGGACAGGTTATAATTCACCCCTCCACTTT; clone size: .; D gene: TRBD1; V gene: TRBV28; J gene: TRBJ1-6
CDR3 protein: CASSHINREQRDTGELFF; CDR3 DNA: TGTGCCAGCAGCCACATTAACAGGGAACAGAGGGACACCGGGGAGCTGTTTTTT; clone size: .; D gene: .; V gene: TRBV7-9; J gene: TRBJ2-2
CDR3 protein: CASRELLAGGNNEQFF; CDR3 DNA: TGTGCCAGCAGAGAGTTACTAGCGGGGGGCAACAATGAGCAGTTCTTC; clone size: .; D gene: TRBD2; V gene: TRBV5-8; J gene: TRBJ2-1
CDR3 protein: CASSPTPWADTQYF; CDR3 DNA: TGTGCCAGCAGCCCCACTCCTTGGGCAGATACGCAGTATTTT; clone size: .; D gene: .; V gene: TRBV13; J gene: TRBJ2-3
CDR3 protein: CASSSDRGYYEQYF; CDR3 DNA: TGCGCCAGCAGCTCGGACAGGGGATACTACGAGCAGTACTTC; clone size: .; D gene: TRBD1; V gene: TRBV4-1; J gene: TRBJ2-7
CDR3 protein: CASSLGSTYYEQYF; CDR3 DNA: TGTGCCAGCAGTTTAGGATCCACGTACTACGAGCAGTACTTC; clone size: .; D gene: .; V gene: TRBV27; J gene: TRBJ2-7
CDR3 protein: CASSEGGVQETQYF; CDR3 DNA: TGCGCCAGCAGTGAGGGAGGAGTTCAAGAGACCCAGTACTTC; clone size: .; D gene: .; V gene: TRBV10-2; J gene: TRBJ2-5
CDR3 protein: CASSDGGSWGYTF; CDR3 DNA: TGTGCCAGCAGTGATGGAGGGTCGTGGGGCTACACCTTC; clone size: .; D gene: .; V gene: TRBV25-1; J gene: TRBJ1-2
CDR3 protein: CASSQDPGHEQYF; CDR3 DNA: TGCGCCAGCAGCCAAGATCCGGGCCACGAGCAGTACTTC; clone size: .; D gene: .; V gene: TRBV4-1; J gene: TRBJ2-7
CDR3 protein: CASSLLGQGAPNEQYF; CDR3 DNA: TGTGCCAGCTCACTTTTGGGGCAGGGGGCGCCCAACGAGCAGTACTTC; clone size: .; D gene: TRBD1; V gene: TRBV18; J gene: TRBJ2-7
CDR3 protein: CASMAVASGRYEQFF; CDR3 DNA: TGTGCCAGTATGGCGGTGGCTAGCGGGAGGTATGAGCAGTTCTTC; clone size: .; D gene: TRBD2; V gene: TRBV19; J gene: TRBJ2-1
CDR3 protein: CASGSTDTQYF; CDR3 DNA: TGCGCCAGCGGATCCACAGATACGCAGTATTTT; clone size: .; D gene: .; V gene: TRBV5-1; J gene: TRBJ2-3
CDR3 protein: CASSPPRGGACGYTF; CDR3 DNA: TGTGCCAGCAGCCCCCCTCGAGGGGGGGCTTGTGGCTACACCTTC; clone size: .; D gene: .; V gene: TRBV7-6; J gene: TRBJ1-2
CDR3 protein: CASSVGGRTYEQYF; CDR3 DNA: TGTGCCAGCAGCGTAGGGGGTAGAACCTACGAGCAGTACTTC; clone size: .; D gene: .; V gene: TRBV9; J gene: TRBJ2-7
CDR3 protein: CASSPWTTHNYGYTF; CDR3 DNA: TGTGCCAGCAGTCCGTGGACAACCCATAACTATGGCTACACCTTC; clone size: once; D gene: .; V gene: TRBV6-5; J gene: TRBJ1-2
CDR3 protein: CASAGVYTGELFF; CDR3 DNA: TGTGCCAGCGCCGGAGTTTACACCGGGGAGCTGTTTTTT; clone size: .; D gene: .; V gene: TRBV28; J gene: TRBJ2-2
CDR3 protein: CASSNPGGAGYGYTF; CDR3 DNA: TGTGCCAGCAGCAACCCAGGGGGCGCAGGGTATGGCTACACCTTC; clone size: .; D gene: TRBD1; V gene: TRBV7-9; J gene: TRBJ1-2
CDR3 protein: CASSPLWGELFF; CDR3 DNA: TGTGCCAGCAGTCCCCTATGGGGGGAGCTGTTTTTT; clone size: once; D gene: .; V gene: TRBV27; J gene: TRBJ2-2